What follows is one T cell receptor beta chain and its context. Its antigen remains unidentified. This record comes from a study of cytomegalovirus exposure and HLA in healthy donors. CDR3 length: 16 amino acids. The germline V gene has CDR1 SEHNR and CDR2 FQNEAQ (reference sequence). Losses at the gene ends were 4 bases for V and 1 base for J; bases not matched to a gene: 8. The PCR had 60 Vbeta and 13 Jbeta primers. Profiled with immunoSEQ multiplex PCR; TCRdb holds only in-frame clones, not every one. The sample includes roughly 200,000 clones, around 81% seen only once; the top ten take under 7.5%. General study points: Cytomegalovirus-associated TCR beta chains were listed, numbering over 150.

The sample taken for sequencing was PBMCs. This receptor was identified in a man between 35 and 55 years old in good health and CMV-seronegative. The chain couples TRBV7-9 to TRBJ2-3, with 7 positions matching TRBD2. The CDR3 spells CASSYLWAGGTDTQYF. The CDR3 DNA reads TGTGCCAGCAGCTACCTATGGGCGGGGGGCACAGATACGCAGTATTTT. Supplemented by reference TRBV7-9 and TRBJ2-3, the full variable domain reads DTGVSQNPRHKITKRGQNVTFRCDPISEHNRLYWYRQTLGQGPEFLTYFQNEAQLEKSRLLSDRFSAERPKGSFSTLEIQRTEQGDSAMYLCASSYLWAGGTDTQYFGPGTRLTVL.